The present T cell receptor (beta chain) was sequenced within a study of blood T cell repertoires in COVID-19. This clone is a singleton in its sample. Sequencing used immunoSEQ multiplex PCR; TCRdb keeps in-frame clones, though not all of them. The sample gives more than 95,000 clones, 70% to 80% of which show up once; 30% to 45% is in the top ten. CDR3 size: 15 residues. Between the trimmed V and J ends, which lost 5 bases and 2 bases, there was a span of 13 bases. Per the germline V gene, CDR1 is KGHSH and CDR2 is LQKENI. This receptor was taken from a man aged 40-49 years with active or convalescent COVID-19. The sample consisted of peripheral blood. The chain carries TRBV18 and TRBJ1-5; tentatively, D is TRBD1 (6 bases). CDR3 in DNA: TGTGCCAGCTCAACCGGGTCAGGGGGCAATCAGCCCCAGCATTTT. Encoded protein: CASSTGSGGNQPQHF.